Detailed here is one T cell receptor (beta chain). The assay was immunoSEQ multiplex PCR, and TCRdb's table has in-frame clones only and misses some. The sample carries tens of thousands of clones, about four fifths recorded once. Time point described: baseline, week 1 (first vaccination visit). Treatment noted: pre-vaccination baseline after standard-of-care therapy. This sample is part of a study of a mutant IDH1 vaccine in newly diagnosed glioma. In the study overall: Treated patients were approximately 60% male, about 38% female, mean age around 40 years. Patients had received radiotherapy, temozolomide, or both previously, most receiving both.

This CDR3 spans 14 amino acids. Germline lookup yields CDR1 SGHAT and CDR2 FQDESV (reference sequence). Trimming took 7 bases from V and 8 from J; bases not matched to a gene: 7. This TCR came from a woman aged 18-29 years with glioma. Some clones in this sample may be carry-over from other donors' samples. This rearrangement joins TRBV11-1 to TRBJ1-6, with 8 bases matching TRBD1. The source material was peripheral blood mononuclear cells (PBMCs), sampled from a glioma patient treated with radiotherapy, temozolomide or both. The CDR3 nucleotides read TGTGCCAGCAACTGGGACAGGAGAGATTCACCCCTCCACTTT. Translating it yields CASNWDRRDSPLHF.